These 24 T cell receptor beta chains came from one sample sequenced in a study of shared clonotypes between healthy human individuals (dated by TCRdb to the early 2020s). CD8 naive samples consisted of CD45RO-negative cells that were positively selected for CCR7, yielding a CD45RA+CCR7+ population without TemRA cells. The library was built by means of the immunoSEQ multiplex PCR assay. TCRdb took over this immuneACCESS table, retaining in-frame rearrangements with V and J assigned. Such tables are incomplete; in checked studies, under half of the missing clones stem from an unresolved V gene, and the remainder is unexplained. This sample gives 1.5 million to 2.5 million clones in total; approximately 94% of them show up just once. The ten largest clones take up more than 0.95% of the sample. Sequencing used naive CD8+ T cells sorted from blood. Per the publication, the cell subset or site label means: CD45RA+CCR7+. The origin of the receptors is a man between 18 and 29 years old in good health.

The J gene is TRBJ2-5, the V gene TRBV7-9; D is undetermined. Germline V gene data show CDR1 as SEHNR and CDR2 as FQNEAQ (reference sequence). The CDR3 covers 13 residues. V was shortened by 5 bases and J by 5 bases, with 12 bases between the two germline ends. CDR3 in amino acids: CASSAILRETQYF. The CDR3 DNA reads TGTGCCAGCAGCGCGATTTTAAGGGAGACCCAGTACTTC.

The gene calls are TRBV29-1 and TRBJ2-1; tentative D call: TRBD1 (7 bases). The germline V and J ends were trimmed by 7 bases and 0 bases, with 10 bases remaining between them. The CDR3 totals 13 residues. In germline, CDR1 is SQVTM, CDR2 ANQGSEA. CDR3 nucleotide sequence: TGCAGCGGGCGGGACAGCTCCTACAATGAGCAGTTCTTC. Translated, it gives CSGRDSSYNEQFF.

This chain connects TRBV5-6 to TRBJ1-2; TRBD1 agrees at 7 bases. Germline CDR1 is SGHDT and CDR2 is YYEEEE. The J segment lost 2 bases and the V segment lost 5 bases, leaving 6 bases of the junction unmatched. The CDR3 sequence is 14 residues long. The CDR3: CASSSETGNYGYTF. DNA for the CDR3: TGTGCCAGCAGTTCGGAGACAGGGAACTATGGCTACACCTTC.

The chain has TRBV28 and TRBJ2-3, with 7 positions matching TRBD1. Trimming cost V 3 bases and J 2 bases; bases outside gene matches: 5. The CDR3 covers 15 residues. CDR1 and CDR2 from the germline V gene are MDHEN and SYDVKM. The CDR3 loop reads CASSLRTGVTDTQYF. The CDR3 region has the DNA TGTGCCAGCAGTTTGAGGACAGGAGTCACAGATACGCAGTATTTT. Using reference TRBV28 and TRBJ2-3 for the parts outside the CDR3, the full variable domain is DVKVTQSSRYLVKRTGEKVFLECVQDMDHENMFWYRQDPGLGLRLIYFSYDVKMKEKGDIPEGYSVSREKKERFSLILESASTNQTSMYLCASSLRTGVTDTQYFGPGTRLTVL.

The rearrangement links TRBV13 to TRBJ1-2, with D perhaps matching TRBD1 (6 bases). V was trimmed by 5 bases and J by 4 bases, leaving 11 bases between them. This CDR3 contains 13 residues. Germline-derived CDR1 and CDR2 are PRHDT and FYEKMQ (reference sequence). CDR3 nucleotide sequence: TGTGCCAGCAGCCAGGGGAATGGCTATGGCTACACCTTC. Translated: CASSQGNGYGYTF.

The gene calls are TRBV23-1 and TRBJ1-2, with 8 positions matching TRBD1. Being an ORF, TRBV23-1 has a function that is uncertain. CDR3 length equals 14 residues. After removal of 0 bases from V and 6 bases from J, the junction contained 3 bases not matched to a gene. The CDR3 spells CASSQSLQGDGYTF. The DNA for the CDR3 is TGCGCCAGCAGTCAATCATTACAGGGGGATGGCTACACCTTC.

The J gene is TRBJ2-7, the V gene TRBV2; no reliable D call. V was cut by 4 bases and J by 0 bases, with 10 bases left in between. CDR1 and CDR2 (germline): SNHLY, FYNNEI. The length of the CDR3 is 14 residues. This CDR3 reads CASSVGSISYEQYF. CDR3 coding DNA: TGTGCCAGCAGTGTTGGTAGCATCTCCTACGAGCAGTACTTC.

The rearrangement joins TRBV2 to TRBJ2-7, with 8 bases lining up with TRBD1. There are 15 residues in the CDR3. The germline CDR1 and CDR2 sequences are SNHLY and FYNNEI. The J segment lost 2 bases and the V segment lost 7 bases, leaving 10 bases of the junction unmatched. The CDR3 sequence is CASTAETGVAYEQYF. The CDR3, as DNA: TGTGCCAGCACCGCCGAGACAGGGGTGGCCTACGAGCAGTACTTC.

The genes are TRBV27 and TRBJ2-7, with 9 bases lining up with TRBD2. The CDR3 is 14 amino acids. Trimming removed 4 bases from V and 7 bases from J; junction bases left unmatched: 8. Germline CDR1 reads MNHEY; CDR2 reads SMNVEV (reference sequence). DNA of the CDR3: TGTGCCAGCAGTTGGGTAGCGGGAGCAAGAGAGCAGTACTTC. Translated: CASSWVAGAREQYF.

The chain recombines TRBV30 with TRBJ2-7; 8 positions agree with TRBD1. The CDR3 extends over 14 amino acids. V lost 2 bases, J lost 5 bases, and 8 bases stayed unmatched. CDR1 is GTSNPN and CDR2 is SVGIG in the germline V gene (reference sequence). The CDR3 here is CAWSSGQGRDEQYF. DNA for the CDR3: TGTGCCTGGAGTTCTGGACAGGGTCGCGACGAGCAGTACTTC.

This CDR3 is CASSSGTAVYGYTF. CDR3 nucleotides: TGTGCCAGCAGCTCGGGGACTGCCGTTTATGGCTACACCTTC. This chain uses TRBV27 with TRBJ1-2; possible D gene TRBD1, 5 bases. The CDR3 runs to 14 residues. Germline V gene data show CDR1 as MNHEY and CDR2 as SMNVEV (reference sequence). V was clipped by 6 bases and J by 5 bases, with 16 bases between them.

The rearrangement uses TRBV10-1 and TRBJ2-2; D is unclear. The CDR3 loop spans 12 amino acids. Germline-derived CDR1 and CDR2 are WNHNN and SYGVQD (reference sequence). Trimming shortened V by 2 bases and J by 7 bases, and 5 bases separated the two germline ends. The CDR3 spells CASSEGDGELFF. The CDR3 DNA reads TGCGCCAGCAGTGAGGGTGACGGGGAGCTGTTTTTT.

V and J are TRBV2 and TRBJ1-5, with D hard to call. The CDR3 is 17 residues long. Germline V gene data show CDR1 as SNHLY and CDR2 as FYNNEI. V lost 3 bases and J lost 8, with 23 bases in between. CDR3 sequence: CASSDNPRTLQWKPQHF. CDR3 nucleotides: TGTGCCAGCAGTGACAACCCACGGACCTTACAATGGAAGCCCCAGCATTTT.

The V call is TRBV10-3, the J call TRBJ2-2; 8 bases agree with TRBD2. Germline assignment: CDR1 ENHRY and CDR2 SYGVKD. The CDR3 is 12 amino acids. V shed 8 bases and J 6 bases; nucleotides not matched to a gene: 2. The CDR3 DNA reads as TGTGCCATCCTAGCGGGTGCCGGGGAGCTGTTTTTT. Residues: CAILAGAGELFF.

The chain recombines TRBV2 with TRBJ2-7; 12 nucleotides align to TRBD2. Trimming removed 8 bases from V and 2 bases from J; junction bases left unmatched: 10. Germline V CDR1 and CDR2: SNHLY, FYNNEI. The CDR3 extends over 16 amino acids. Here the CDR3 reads CASQLPSSGGAYEQYF. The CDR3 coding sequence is TGTGCCAGCCAGCTGCCTTCTAGCGGGGGGGCCTACGAGCAGTACTTC.

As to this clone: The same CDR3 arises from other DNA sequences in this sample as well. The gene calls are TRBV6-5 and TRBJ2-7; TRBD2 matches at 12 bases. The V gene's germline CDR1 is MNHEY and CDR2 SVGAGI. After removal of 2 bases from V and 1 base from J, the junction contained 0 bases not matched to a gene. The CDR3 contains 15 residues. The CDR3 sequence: CASSYGLAGSYEQYF. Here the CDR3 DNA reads TGTGCCAGCAGTTACGGACTAGCGGGATCCTACGAGCAGTACTTC.

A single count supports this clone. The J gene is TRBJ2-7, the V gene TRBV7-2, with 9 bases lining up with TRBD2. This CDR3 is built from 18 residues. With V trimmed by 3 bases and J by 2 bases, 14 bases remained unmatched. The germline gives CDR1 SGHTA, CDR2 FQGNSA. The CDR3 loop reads CASSFSRLAAIPAYEQYF. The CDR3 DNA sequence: TGTGCCAGCAGCTTTTCTAGACTAGCGGCAATTCCGGCCTACGAGCAGTACTTC.

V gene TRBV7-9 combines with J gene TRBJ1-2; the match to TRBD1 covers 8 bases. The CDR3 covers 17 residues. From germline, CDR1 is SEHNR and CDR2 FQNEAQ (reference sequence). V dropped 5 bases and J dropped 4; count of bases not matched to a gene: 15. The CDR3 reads CASSHPTINQGAYGYTF. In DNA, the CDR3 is TGTGCCAGCAGCCATCCGACTATCAACCAGGGGGCCTATGGCTACACCTTC.

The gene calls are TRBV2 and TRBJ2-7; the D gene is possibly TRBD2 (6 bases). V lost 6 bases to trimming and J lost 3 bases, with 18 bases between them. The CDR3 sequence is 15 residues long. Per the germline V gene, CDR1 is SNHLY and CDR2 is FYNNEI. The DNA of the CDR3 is TGTGCCAGCAGGGAACCTGGAGGGACCCACTACGAGCAGTACTTC. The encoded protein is CASREPGGTHYEQYF.

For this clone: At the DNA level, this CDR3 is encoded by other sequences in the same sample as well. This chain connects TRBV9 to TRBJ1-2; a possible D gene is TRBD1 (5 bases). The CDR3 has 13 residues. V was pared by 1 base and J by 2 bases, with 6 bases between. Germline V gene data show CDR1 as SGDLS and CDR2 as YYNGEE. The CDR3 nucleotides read TGTGCCAGCAGCGTACAGGGCAACTATGGCTACACCTTC. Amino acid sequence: CASSVQGNYGYTF. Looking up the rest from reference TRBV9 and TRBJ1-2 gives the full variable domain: DSGVTQTPKHLITATGQRVTLRCSPRSGDLSVYWYQQSLDQGLQFLIQYYNGEERAKGNILERFSAQQFPDLHSELNLSSLELGDSALYFCASSVQGNYGYTFGSGTRLTVV.

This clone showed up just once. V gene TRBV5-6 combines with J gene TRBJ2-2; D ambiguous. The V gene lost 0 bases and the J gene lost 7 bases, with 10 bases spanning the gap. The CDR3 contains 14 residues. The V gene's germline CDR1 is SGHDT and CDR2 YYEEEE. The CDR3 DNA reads TGTGCCAGCAGCTTGGAGGTGGGCCGCGGGGAGCTGTTTTTT. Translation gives CASSLEVGRGELFF.

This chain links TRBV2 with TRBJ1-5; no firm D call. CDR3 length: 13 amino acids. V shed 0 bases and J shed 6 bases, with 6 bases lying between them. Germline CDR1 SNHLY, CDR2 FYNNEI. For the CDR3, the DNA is TGTGCCAGCAGTGAAGCGATGGCTCAGCCCCAGCATTTT. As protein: CASSEAMAQPQHF. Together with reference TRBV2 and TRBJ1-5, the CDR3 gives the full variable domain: EPEVTQTPSHQVTQMGQEVILRCVPISNHLYFYWYRQILGQKVEFLVSFYNNEISEKSEIFDDQFSVERPDGSNFTLKIRSTKLEDSAMYFCASSEAMAQPQHFGDGTRLSIL.

The DNA for the CDR3 is TGTGCCAGCAGTTTACTCATGCCGGACGGATACAATGAGCAGTTCTTC. Protein product: CASSLLMPDGYNEQFF. The chain combines TRBV27 with TRBJ2-1, with D uncertain. Germline loops: CDR1 MNHEY, CDR2 SMNVEV (reference sequence). V was shortened by 2 bases and J by 4 bases, with 15 bases between the two germline ends. The CDR3 spans 16 residues.

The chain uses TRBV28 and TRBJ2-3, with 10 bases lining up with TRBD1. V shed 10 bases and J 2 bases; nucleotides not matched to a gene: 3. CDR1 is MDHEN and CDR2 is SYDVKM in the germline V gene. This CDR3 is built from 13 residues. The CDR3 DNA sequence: TGTGCCACCGACAGGGGGCACACAGATACGCAGTATTTT. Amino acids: CATDRGHTDTQYF.